This entry lists 25 T cell receptor beta chains sequenced from one sample in a study of breast tumors, draining lymph nodes, adjacent tissues (dated by TCRdb to 2016 to 2018). The method was multiplex PCR. TCRdb shows the sequencer as Illumina HiSeq 2000. The public reads were reprocessed in TCRdb via fastp at Q25 and MiXCR, keeping in-frame beta chains. When rows share a CDR3 protein, they turn into one entry using the most common DNA and genes. The sample records a few hundred thousand distinct CDR3 sequences, around 34% of which are singletons. Of the sample, 3.6% is held by the ten largest clones. Lymph node samples were obtained from the axillary draining lymph nodes of breast cancer patients. The sample was axillary lymph node tissue. These receptors were obtained from a female donor with breast cancer. Some clones in this sample may be carry-over from other donors' samples.

A remark on this clonotype: This clone may be a read error of a much larger clone one base away. The chain joins TRBV20-1 to TRBJ2-6; tentatively, D is TRBD2 (6 bases). CDR3 size: 15 residues. Per the germline V gene, CDR1 is DFQATT and CDR2 is SNEGSKA (reference sequence). Deletions cut 6 bases from V and 2 bases from J, with 14 bases between. In DNA, the CDR3 is TGCAGTGCGACCTGGCGGGACCCTGGGGCCAACGTCCTGACTTTC. Amino acids: CSATWRDPGANVLTF.

This clonotype was observed at least ten times. The rearrangement links TRBV5-1 to TRBJ1-2; 9 nucleotides agree with TRBD1. Looked up from germline, CDR1 is SGHRS and CDR2 is YFSETQ. V was pared by 4 bases and J by 8 bases, with 9 bases of the junction left unmatched. The CDR3 has 14 amino acids. This CDR3 is CASSQTGGYGGYTF. CDR3 sequence (DNA): TGCGCCAGCAGCCAAACAGGGGGCTATGGGGGCTACACCTTC.

This clonotype was recorded many times. This sequence joins TRBV20-1 and TRBJ2-5; TRBD1 matches 12 bases. The CDR3 is 15 residues long. V lost 4 bases and J lost 1; bases outside the gene matches: 4. Germline CDR1 DFQATT, CDR2 SNEGSKA (reference sequence). CDR3 in amino acids: CSATGGQGAQETQYF. The CDR3 bases are TGCAGTGCTACCGGGGGACAGGGGGCCCAAGAGACCCAGTACTTC.

This clonotype was observed at least ten times. The rearrangement joins TRBV4-2 to TRBJ2-1, with D perhaps TRBD1 or TRBD2 (6 bases each). Germline V CDR1 and CDR2: LGHNA, YNFKEQ. The CDR3 extends over 18 amino acids. Trimming took off 2 bases at V and 5 bases at J, with 22 bases between the two ends. The CDR3 loop is CASSQPSQGTGGNNEQFF. CDR3 DNA: TGTGCCAGCAGCCAACCCTCACAGGGAACTGGAGGGAACAATGAGCAGTTCTTC.

This rearrangement joins TRBV20-1 to TRBJ1-6; maybe TRBD1 (5 bases). CDR1 is DFQATT and CDR2 is SNEGSKA in the germline V gene (reference sequence). This CDR3 comprises 14 residues. Trimming stripped 2 bases from V and 7 bases from J, with 12 bases between. CDR3 nucleotide sequence: TGCAGTGCTAGATTGGGGCAGGGAAATTCACCCCTCCACTTT. The encoded protein is CSARLGQGNSPLHF.

This clonotype has ten or more counts. The chain carries TRBV12-3 or TRBV12-4 and TRBJ2-1; 15 nucleotides agree with TRBD2. The CDR3 has 18 residues. V trimming: 3 bases; J trimming: 4 bases; junction bases outside the gene matches: 7. The CDR3 protein is CASSFGLAGGPVYNEQFF. CDR3 coding DNA: TGTGCCAGCAGTTTTGGACTAGCGGGGGGGCCAGTTTACAATGAGCAGTTCTTC.

About this clonotype: Since a much larger clone is just one base distant, this may be a read error. Since the CDR3 does not end with the conserved phenylalanine or tryptophan, this likely comes from a read error. The chain couples TRBV6-5 to TRBJ1-2; TRBD1 aligns across 7 bases. The CDR3 loop spans 14 amino acids. Germline V gene data show CDR1 as MNHEY and CDR2 as SVGAGI. CDR3 amino acids: CASSHSGQNYGYTL. In nucleotides, the CDR3 is TGTGCCAGCAGTCACTCGGGACAGAACTATGGCTACACCCTC.

The genes are TRBV19 and TRBJ2-6; D is unresolved. The CDR3 extends over 17 amino acids. Trimming pared 6 bases from V and 0 bases from J, leaving 15 bases between. Germline assignment: CDR1 LNHDA and CDR2 SQIVND (reference sequence). CDR3: CASSPGRSFSGANVLTF. The CDR3 DNA follows: TGTGCCAGTAGCCCAGGACGGAGTTTCTCTGGGGCCAACGTCCTGACTTTC.

This clonotype was counted many times. The V and J genes are TRBV9 and TRBJ2-1; TRBD2 agrees at 13 bases. Per the germline V gene, CDR1 is SGDLS and CDR2 is YYNGEE. The CDR3 has 18 amino acids. The V and J ends lost 3 bases and 1 base, in that order; junction bases with no gene match: 7. The CDR3: CASSGGTSGRGSYNEQFF. The CDR3 DNA reads TGTGCCAGCAGCGGAGGTACTAGCGGGAGGGGTTCCTACAATGAGCAGTTCTTC.

This clonotype was observed many times. The chain joins TRBV7-2 to TRBJ1-2; D unresolved. CDR1 and CDR2 (germline): SGHTA, FQGNSA. The CDR3 loop spans 13 amino acids. V was pared by 5 bases and J by 8 bases, with 15 bases between. Here the CDR3 reads CASSPRALLGYTF. In DNA, the CDR3 is TGTGCCAGCAGCCCTCGGGCCTTACTCGGCTACACCTTC.

This clonotype was seen ten or more times. The chain is built from TRBV6-4 and TRBJ2-5; D is perhaps TRBD1 (6 bases). Trimming stripped 0 bases from V and 4 bases from J, with 18 bases between. Germline loops: CDR1 MRHNA, CDR2 SNTAGT. The CDR3 is 17 residues long. CDR3 in DNA: TGTGCCAGCAGTGACTCGAAGTGGGTCAGGGGTGGAGAGACCCAGTACTTC. Amino acids: CASSDSKWVRGGETQYF.

Details on this clonotype: One junction end does not reproduce the germline sequence, and a read error may be involved. CDR3 nucleotide sequence: TGTGCTAGCAGCCCGAGCTCACCAAAACAGGCTTACGAGCAGTACTTC. This codes for CASSPSSPKQAYEQYF. The chain has TRBV7-7 and TRBJ2-7; D is perhaps TRBD1 (5 bases). There are 16 residues in the CDR3. Per germline, CDR1 SSHAT and CDR2 FNYEAQ (reference sequence).

The sample holds a few counts of this clonotype. The junction does not match germline at one end; this may be a read error. The genes are TRBV14 and TRBJ2-1, with 9 bases matching TRBD2. Germline CDR1 reads SGHDN; CDR2 reads FVKESK. This CDR3 is built from 16 residues. The CDR3 loop is CASSQVTSGSYNGQFF. The CDR3 bases are TGTGCCAGCAGCCAAGTGACTAGCGGCTCCTACAATGGGCAGTTCTTC. Complete variable domain (other parts from reference TRBV14 and TRBJ2-1): EAGVTQFPSHSVIEKGQTVTLRCDPISGHDNLYWYRRVMGKEIKFLLHFVKESKQDESGMPNNRFLAERTGGTYSTLKVQPAELEDSGVYFCASSQVTSGSYNGQFFGPGTRLTVL.

The rearrangement uses TRBV7-2 and TRBJ2-7; D gene ambiguous. In germline, CDR1 is SGHTA, CDR2 FQGNSA. There are 14 residues in the CDR3. V was clipped by 1 base and J by 4 bases, with 11 bases between them. This chain's CDR3 is CASSLGGPFYEQYF. CDR3 in DNA: TGTGCCAGCAGCTTAGGGGGTCCGTTTTACGAGCAGTACTTC. The variable domain in full, completed from reference TRBV7-2 and TRBJ2-7, reads GAGVSQSPSNKVTEKGKDVELRCDPISGHTALYWYRQSLGQGLEFLIYFQGNSAPDKSGLPSDRFSAERTGGSVSTLTIQRTQQEDSAVYLCASSLGGPFYEQYFGPGTRLTVT.

This clonotype was seen many times. The chain links TRBV5-5 to TRBJ2-7, with 8 positions matching TRBD1. This CDR3 is built from 15 residues. In germline, CDR1 is SGHKS, CDR2 YYEKEE (reference sequence). V shed 2 bases and J 5 bases; nucleotides not matched to a gene: 9. The CDR3 loop reads CASSFRGRGMDEQYF. In DNA form, the CDR3 reads TGTGCCAGCAGCTTCAGGGGGCGCGGGATGGACGAGCAGTACTTC. Full variable domain (missing parts from reference TRBV5-5 and TRBJ2-7): DAGVTQSPTHLIKTRGQQVTLRCSPISGHKSVSWYQQVLGQGPQFIFQYYEKEERGRGNFPDRFSARQFPNYSSELNVNALLLGDSALYLCASSFRGRGMDEQYFGPGTRLTVT.

This clonotype was counted many times. The V call is TRBV20-1, the J call TRBJ2-3, with TRBD2 identical over 15 bases. The J segment lost 0 bases and the V segment lost 5 bases, leaving 6 bases of the junction unmatched. This CDR3 comprises 17 residues. The V gene's germline CDR1 is DFQATT and CDR2 SNEGSKA (reference sequence). The CDR3 region is CSAEGLAGGFSTDTQYF. The CDR3 DNA sequence: TGCAGTGCTGAGGGACTAGCGGGGGGCTTTAGCACAGATACGCAGTATTTT.

There are many counts of this clonotype. The chain joins TRBV12-3 or TRBV12-4 to TRBJ2-2, with 13 bases identical to TRBD2. The CDR3 has 17 residues. V gave up 5 bases and J gave up 3 bases; unmatched junction bases: 6. The CDR3 nucleotides are TGTGCCAGCAGTCTAGGACTAGCGGGAGTAGACACCGGGGAGCTGTTTTTT. It encodes CASSLGLAGVDTGELFF.

In its sample, this clonotype was seen a few times. This may be a read error: a much more frequent sequence differs by one nucleotide. The chain links TRBV2 to TRBJ2-7, with TRBD2 matching over 11 bases. The CDR3 has 15 residues. V lost 4 bases, J lost 6 bases, and 8 bases stayed unmatched. The germline CDR1 and CDR2 sequences are SNHLY and FYNNEI. The CDR3 protein is CASSVGTSGGREQYF. The CDR3 region has the DNA TGTGCCAGCAGTGTCGGTACTAGCGGGGGCCGCGAGCAGTACTTC.

This sequence joins TRBV2 and TRBJ2-5; 9 bases match TRBD1. The germline V gene encodes CDR1 SNHLY and CDR2 FYNNEI. V trimming: 8 bases; J trimming: 1 base; junction bases outside the gene matches: 11. The CDR3 extends over 16 amino acids. The CDR3 DNA reads as TGTGCCAGCTCTGGGGGACAGGGATGGTCCCAAGAGACCCAGTACTTC. It codes for CASSGGQGWSQETQYF.

This clonotype was seen repeatedly, ten times or more. The rearrangement joins TRBV10-3 to TRBJ2-7, with D unclear. With 3 bases removed from V and 4 bases from J, the gap between germline ends came to 10 bases. The CDR3 consists of 13 residues. The germline V gene has CDR1 ENHRY and CDR2 SYGVKD. The CDR3 loop reads CAISDPRNYEQYF. The CDR3 nucleotides are TGTGCCATCAGTGATCCCAGGAATTACGAGCAGTACTTC.

A note on this clonotype: Sequence at one end of the junction differs from germline and may be a read error. V usage is TRBV10-3 and J usage is TRBJ1-1, with TRBD1 identical over 7 bases. CDR3 length: 15 residues. Germline V CDR1 and CDR2: ENHRY, SYGVKD. The CDR3 nucleotides read TGTGCCGTCAGTGAGTCGAAGGCAGGGGGCACTGAAGCTTTCTTT. It encodes CAVSESKAGGTEAFF.

The rearrangement uses TRBV2 and TRBJ2-7; 9 bases agree with TRBD2. J was trimmed by 4 bases and V by 4 bases; bases with no gene match: 5. The CDR3 sequence is 14 residues long. Germline values: CDR1 SNHLY, CDR2 FYNNEI. The DNA for the CDR3 is TGTGCCAGCAGTGGGGCGGGAGGGTTGTACGAGCAGTACTTC. Translating gives CASSGAGGLYEQYF.

This clonotype was recorded many times. The J gene is TRBJ1-5, the V gene TRBV19, with 7 bases aligning to TRBD1. Germline values: CDR1 LNHDA, CDR2 SQIVND (reference sequence). This CDR3 has 17 amino acids. After removal of 7 bases from V and 2 bases from J, the junction contained 14 bases not matched to a gene. The CDR3 region is CASTHLHRGGGNQPQHF. DNA of the CDR3: TGTGCCAGTACCCACCTCCACAGGGGCGGTGGCAATCAGCCCCAGCATTTT.

The gene calls are TRBV6-6 and TRBJ1-4, with D possibly TRBD1 on 6 matching bases. V dropped 7 bases and J dropped 6 bases, with 9 bases sitting between them. The V gene's germline CDR1 is MNHNY and CDR2 SVGAGI (reference sequence). The CDR3 has 12 residues. The CDR3 DNA follows: TGTGCCAGCAAGAGGGGGGATGAAAAACTGTTTTTT. Translating gives CASKRGDEKLFF.

This clonotype appeared many times. The chain joins TRBV20-1 to TRBJ2-3; possibly TRBD1 or TRBD2 for D (6 bases each). CDR3 length: 17 residues. V lost 2 bases and J 2 bases, leaving 20 bases between the germline ends. Germline lookup yields CDR1 DFQATT and CDR2 SNEGSKA (reference sequence). CDR3 sequence: CSARFPGADLYTDTQYF. Written as DNA, the CDR3 is TGCAGTGCTAGATTTCCGGGGGCCGACTTATACACAGATACGCAGTATTTT.